Given below is one T cell receptor beta chain in context. Its target is not known. The data belong to a study of OX40 agonist ivuxolimab in advanced cancers. Findings and caveats of the study: Low normalized T-cell clonal expansion also characterized some of the nonresponders.

Here immunoSEQ multiplex PCR was the method, and the copy in TCRdb shows in-frame clones only, minus some. Among 71,000 or so clones listed, around nine tenths were seen once. The specimen was CD4+ or CD8+ T cells sorted from blood, collected in a trial of the OX40 agonist ivuxolimab. This receptor was taken from an adult with an advanced solid tumor such as melanoma, head and neck, liver or kidney cancer.

The CDR3 protein is CASSRQVYNEQFF. The CDR3 DNA is TGTGCCAGCAGCAGGCAGGTCTACAATGAGCAGTTCTTC. This chain joins TRBV28 and TRBJ2-1, with no clear D. V lost 6 bases, J lost 3 bases, and 9 bases lay in between. In germline, CDR1 is MDHEN, CDR2 SYDVKM. The CDR3 runs 13 residues.